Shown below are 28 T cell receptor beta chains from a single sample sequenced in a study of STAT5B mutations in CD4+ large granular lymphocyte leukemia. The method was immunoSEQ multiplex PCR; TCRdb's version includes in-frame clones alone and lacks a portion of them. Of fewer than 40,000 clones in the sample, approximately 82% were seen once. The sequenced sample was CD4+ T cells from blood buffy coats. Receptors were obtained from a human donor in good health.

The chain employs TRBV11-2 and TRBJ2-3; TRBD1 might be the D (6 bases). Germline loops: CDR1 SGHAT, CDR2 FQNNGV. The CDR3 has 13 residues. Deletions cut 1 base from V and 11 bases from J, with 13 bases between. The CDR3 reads CASSLVPGGGQYF. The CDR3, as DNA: TGTGCCAGCAGCTTAGTTCCTGGGGGCGGGCAGTATTTT. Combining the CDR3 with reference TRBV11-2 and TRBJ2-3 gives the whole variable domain EAGVAQSPRYKIIEKRQSVAFWCNPISGHATLYWYQQILGQGPKLLIQFQNNGVVDDSQLPKDRFSAERLKGVDSTLKIQPAKLEDSAVYLCASSLVPGGGQYFGPGTRLTVL.

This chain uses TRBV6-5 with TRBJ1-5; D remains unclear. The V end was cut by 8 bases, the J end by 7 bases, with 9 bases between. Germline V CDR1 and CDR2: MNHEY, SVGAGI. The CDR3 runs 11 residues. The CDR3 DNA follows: TGTGCCAGCTCTTACAGACAGCCCCAGCATTTT. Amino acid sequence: CASSYRQPQHF.

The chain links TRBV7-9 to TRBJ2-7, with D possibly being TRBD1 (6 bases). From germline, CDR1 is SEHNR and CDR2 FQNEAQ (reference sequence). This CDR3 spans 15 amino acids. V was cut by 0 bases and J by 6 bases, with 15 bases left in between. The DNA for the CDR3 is TGTGCCAGCAGCTTAGCAACAGGGATACCTAGCGAGCAGTACTTC. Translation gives CASSLATGIPSEQYF.

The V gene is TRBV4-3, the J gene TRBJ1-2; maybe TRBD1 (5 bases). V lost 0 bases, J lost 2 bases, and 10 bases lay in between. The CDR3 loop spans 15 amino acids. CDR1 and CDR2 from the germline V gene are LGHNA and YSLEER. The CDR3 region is CASSQDQGRNYGYTF. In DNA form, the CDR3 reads TGCGCCAGCAGCCAAGATCAGGGTAGGAACTATGGCTACACCTTC.

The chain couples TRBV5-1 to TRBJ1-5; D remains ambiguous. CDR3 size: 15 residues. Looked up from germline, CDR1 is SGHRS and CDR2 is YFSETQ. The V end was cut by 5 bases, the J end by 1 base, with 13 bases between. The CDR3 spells CASSLEGISNQPQHF. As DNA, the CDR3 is TGCGCCAGCAGTCTCGAAGGGATAAGCAATCAGCCCCAGCATTTT.

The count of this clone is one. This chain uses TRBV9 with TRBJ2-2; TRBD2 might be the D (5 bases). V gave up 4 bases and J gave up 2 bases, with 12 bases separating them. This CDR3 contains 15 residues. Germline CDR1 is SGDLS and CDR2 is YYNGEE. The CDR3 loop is CASSTRPGNTGELFF. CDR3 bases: TGTGCCAGCAGCACTAGGCCCGGTAACACCGGGGAGCTGTTTTTT.

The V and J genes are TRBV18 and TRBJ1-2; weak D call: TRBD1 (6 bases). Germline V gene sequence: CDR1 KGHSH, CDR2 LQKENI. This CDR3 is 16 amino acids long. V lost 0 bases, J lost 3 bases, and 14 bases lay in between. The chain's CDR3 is CASSPPGAGVDYGYTF. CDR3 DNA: TGTGCCAGCTCACCACCTGGCGCAGGGGTGGACTATGGCTACACCTTC.

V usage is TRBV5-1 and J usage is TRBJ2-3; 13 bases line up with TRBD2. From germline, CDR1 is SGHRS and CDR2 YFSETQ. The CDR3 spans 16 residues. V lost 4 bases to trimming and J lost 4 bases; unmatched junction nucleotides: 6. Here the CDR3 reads CASSQTSGGTSDTQYF. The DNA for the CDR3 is TGCGCCAGCAGCCAGACTAGCGGGGGGACGTCAGATACGCAGTATTTT.

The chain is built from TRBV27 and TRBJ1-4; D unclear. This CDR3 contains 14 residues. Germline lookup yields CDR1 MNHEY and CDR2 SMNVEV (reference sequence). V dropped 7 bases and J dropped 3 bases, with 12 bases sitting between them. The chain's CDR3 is CASKTSGPNEKLFF. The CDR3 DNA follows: TGTGCCAGCAAAACCTCAGGCCCTAATGAAAAACTGTTTTTT.

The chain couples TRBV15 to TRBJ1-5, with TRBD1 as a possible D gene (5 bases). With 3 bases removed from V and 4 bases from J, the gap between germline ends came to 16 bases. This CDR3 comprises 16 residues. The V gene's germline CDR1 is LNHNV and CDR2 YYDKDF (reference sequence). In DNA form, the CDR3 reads TGTGCCACCAGCAGGACCGGGGACCGATTGAATCAGCCCCAGCATTTT. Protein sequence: CATSRTGDRLNQPQHF.

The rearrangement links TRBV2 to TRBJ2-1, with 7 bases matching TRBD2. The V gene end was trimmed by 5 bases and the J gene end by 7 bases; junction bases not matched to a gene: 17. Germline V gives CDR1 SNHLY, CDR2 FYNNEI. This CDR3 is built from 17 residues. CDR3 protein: CASSSPAGRTSPNEQFF. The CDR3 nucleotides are TGTGCCAGCAGTTCGCCAGCGGGGAGGACTAGTCCTAATGAGCAGTTCTTC.

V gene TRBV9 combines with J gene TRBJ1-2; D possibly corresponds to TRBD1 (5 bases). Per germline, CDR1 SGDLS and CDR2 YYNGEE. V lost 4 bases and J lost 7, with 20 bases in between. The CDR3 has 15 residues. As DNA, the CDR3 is TGTGCCAGCAGCCCGGGGGGGGTAGGGGCGGTTGGCTACACCTTC. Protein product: CASSPGGVGAVGYTF.

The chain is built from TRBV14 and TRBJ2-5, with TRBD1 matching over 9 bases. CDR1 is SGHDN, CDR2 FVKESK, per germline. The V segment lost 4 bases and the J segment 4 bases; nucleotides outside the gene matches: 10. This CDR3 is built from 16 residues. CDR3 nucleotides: TGTGCCAGCAGCCTCAATCCGGGACAGGGCGGAGAGACCCAGTACTTC. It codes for CASSLNPGQGGETQYF.

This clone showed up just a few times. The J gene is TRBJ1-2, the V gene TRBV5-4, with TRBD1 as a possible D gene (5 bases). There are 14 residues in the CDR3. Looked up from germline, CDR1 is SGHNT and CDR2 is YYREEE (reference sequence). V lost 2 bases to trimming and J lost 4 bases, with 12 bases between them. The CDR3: CASSFRDGFYGYTF. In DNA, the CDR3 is TGTGCCAGCAGCTTCCGGGACGGATTCTATGGCTACACCTTC.

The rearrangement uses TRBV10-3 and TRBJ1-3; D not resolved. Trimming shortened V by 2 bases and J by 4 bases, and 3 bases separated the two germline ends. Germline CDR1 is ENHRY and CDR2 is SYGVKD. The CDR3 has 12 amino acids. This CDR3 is CAISEVGNTIYF. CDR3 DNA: TGTGCCATCAGTGAGGTCGGAAACACCATATATTTT.

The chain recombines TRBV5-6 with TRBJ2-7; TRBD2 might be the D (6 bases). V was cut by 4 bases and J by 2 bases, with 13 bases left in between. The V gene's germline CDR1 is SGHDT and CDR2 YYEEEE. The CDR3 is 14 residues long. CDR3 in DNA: TGTGCCAGCAGCCCCCCTAGCGTACCCTACGAGCAGTACTTC. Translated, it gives CASSPPSVPYEQYF.

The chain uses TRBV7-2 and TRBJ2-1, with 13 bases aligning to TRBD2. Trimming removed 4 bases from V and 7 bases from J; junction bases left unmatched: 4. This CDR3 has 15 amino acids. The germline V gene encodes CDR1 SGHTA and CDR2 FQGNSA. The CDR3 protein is CASSYGLAGVNEQFF. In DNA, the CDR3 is TGTGCCAGCAGCTACGGACTAGCGGGAGTAAATGAGCAGTTCTTC.

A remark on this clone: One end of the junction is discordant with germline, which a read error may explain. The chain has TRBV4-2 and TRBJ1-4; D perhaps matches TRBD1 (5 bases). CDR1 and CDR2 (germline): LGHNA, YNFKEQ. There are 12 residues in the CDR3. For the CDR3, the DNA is TGTGCCAGCAGCCAAGATCGGGGGGGTGTCATCTTT. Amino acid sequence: CASSQDRGGVIF.

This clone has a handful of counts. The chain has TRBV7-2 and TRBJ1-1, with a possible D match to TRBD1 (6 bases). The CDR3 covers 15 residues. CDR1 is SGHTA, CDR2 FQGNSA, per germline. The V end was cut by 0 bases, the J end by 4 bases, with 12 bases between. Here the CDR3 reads CASSLAGGIGTEAFF. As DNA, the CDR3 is TGTGCCAGCAGCTTAGCGGGGGGCATCGGCACTGAAGCTTTCTTT.

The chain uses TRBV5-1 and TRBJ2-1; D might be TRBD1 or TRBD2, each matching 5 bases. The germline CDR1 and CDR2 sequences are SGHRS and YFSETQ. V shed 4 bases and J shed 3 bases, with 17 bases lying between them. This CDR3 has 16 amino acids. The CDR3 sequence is CASSRGAQVLYNEQFF. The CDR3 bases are TGCGCCAGCAGCCGGGGCGCCCAGGTCCTCTACAATGAGCAGTTCTTC. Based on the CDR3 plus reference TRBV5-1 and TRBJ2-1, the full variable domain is KAGVTQTPRYLIKTRGQQVTLSCSPISGHRSVSWYQQTPGQGLQFLFEYFSETQRNKGNFPGRFSGRQFSNSRSEMNVSTLELGDSALYLCASSRGAQVLYNEQFFGPGTRLTVL.

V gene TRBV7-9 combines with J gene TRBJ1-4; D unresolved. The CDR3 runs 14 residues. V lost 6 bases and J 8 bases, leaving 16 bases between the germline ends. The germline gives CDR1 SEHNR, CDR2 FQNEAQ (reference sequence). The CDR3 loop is CASSNQGPIEKLFF. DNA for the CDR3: TGTGCCAGCAGTAATCAAGGACCTATAGAAAAACTGTTTTTT.

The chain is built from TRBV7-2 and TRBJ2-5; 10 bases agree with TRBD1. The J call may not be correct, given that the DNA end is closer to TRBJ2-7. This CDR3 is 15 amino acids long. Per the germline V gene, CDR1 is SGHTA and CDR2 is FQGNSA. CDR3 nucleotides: TGTGCCAGCAGCCCTCCGGGACAGGGGATTTACGAGCAGTACTTC. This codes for CASSPPGQGIYEQYF.

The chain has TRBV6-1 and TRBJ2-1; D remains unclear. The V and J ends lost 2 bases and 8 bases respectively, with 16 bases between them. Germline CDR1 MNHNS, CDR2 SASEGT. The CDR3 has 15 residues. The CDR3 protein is CASSESLGSWDEQFF. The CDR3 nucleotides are TGTGCCAGCAGTGAAAGTTTGGGGTCTTGGGATGAGCAGTTCTTC.

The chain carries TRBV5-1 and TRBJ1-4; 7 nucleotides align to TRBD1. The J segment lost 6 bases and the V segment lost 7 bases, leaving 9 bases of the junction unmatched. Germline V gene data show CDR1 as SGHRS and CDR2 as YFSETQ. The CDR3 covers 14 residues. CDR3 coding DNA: TGCGCCAGCGGGAGGACAGGCTTGGATGAAAAACTGTTTTTT. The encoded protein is CASGRTGLDEKLFF.

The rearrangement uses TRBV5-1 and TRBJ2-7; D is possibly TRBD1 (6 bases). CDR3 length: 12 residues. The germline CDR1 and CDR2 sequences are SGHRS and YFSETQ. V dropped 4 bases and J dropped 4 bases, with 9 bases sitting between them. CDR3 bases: TGCGCCAGCAGCCCTCAGGGGTACGAGCAGTACTTC. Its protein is CASSPQGYEQYF. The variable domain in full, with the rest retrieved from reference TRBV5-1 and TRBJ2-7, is KAGVTQTPRYLIKTRGQQVTLSCSPISGHRSVSWYQQTPGQGLQFLFEYFSETQRNKGNFPGRFSGRQFSNSRSEMNVSTLELGDSALYLCASSPQGYEQYFGPGTRLTVT.

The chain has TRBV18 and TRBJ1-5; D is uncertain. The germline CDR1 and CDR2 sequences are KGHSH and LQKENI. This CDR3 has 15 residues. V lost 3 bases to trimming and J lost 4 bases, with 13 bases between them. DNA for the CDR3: TGTGCCAGCTCACCCCCTCCGGGGTATAATCAGCCCCAGCATTTT. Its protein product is CASSPPPGYNQPQHF.

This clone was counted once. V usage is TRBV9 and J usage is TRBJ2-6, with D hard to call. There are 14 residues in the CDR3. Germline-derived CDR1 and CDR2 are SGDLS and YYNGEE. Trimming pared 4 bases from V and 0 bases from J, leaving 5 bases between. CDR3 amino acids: CASSRVSGANVLTF. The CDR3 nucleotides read TGTGCCAGCAGCAGGGTCTCTGGGGCCAACGTCCTGACTTTC.

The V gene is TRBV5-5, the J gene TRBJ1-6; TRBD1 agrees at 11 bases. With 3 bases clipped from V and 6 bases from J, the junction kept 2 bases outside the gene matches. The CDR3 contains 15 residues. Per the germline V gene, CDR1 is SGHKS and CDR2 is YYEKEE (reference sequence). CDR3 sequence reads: CASSSGQGANSPLHF. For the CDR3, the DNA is TGTGCCAGCAGCTCCGGACAGGGGGCTAATTCACCCCTCCACTTT.